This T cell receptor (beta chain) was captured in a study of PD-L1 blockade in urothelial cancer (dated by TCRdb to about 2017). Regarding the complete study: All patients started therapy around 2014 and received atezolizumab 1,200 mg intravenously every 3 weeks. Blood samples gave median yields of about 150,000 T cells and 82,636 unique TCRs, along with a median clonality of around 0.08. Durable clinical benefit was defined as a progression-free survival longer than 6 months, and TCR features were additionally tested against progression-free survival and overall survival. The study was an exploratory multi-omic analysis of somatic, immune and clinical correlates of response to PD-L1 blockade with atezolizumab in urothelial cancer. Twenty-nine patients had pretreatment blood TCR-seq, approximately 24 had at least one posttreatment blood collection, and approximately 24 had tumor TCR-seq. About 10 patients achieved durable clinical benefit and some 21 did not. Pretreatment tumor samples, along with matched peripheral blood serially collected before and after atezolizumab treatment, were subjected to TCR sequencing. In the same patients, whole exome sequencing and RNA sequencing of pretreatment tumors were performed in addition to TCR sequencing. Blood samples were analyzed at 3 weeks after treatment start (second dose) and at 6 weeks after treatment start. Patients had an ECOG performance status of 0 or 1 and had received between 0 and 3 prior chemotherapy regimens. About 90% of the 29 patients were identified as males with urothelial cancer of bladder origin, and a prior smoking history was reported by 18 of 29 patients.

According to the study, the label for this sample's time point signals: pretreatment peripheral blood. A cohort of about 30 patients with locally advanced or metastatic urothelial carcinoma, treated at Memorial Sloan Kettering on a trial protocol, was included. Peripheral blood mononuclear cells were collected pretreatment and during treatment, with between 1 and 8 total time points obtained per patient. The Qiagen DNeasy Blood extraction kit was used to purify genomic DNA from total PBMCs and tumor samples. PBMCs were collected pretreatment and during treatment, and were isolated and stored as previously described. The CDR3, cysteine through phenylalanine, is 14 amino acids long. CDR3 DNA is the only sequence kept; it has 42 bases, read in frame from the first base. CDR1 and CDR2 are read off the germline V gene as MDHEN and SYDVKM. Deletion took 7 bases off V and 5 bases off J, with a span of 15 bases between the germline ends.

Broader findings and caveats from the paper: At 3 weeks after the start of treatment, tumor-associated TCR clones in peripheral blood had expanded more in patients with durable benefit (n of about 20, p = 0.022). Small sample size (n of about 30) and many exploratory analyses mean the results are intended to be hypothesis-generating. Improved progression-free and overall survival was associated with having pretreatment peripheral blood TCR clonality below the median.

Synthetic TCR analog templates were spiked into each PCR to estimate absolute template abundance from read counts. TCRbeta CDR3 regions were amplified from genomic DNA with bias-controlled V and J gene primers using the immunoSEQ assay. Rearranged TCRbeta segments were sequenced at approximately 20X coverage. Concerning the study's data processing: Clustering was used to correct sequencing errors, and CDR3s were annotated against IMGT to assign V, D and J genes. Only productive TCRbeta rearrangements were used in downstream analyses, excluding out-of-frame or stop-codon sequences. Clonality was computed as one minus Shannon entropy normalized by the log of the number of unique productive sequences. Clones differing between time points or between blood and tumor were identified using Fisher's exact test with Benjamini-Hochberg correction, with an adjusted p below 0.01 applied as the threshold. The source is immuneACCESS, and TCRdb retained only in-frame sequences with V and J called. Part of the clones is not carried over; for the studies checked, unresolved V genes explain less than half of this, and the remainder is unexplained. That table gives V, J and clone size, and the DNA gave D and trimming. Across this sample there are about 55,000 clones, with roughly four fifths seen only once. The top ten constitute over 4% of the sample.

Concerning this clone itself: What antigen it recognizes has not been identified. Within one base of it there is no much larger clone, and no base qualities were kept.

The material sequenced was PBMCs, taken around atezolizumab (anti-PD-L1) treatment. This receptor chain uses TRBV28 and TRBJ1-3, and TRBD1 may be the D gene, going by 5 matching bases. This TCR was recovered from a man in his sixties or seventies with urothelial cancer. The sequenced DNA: TGTGCCAGCAACGCCGATGGGGGGAGAAACACCATATATTTT. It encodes CASNADGGRNTIYF.